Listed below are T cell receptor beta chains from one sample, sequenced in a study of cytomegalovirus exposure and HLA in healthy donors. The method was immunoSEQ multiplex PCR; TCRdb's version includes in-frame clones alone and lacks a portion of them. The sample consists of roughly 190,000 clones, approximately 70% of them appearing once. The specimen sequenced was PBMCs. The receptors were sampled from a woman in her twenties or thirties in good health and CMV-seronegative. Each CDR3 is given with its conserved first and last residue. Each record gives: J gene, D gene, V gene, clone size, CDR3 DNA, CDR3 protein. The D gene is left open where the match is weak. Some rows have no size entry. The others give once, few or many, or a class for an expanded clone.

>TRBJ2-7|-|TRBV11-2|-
TGTGCCAGCAGCTTAGATGGGGGCCTGAGCTCCTACGAGCAGTACTTC
CASSLDGGLSSYEQYF
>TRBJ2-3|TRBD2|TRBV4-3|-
TGCGCCAGCAGCCAGGACAGACTAGCGGGAGGCACAGATACGCAGTATTTT
CASSQDRLAGGTDTQYF
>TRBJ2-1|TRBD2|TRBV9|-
TGTGCCAGCAGCGTAGATGGGACTAGCGACAATGAGCAGTTCTTC
CASSVDGTSDNEQFF
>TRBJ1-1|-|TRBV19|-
TGTGCCAGTACCACCCCCGGAGGGGTTCTGGGGGACACTGAAGCTTTCTTT
CASTTPGGVLGDTEAFF
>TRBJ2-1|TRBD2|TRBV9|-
TGTGCCAGCAGCGTTGGCGGGGGGGCCGGAGAGCAGTTCTTC
CASSVGGGAGEQFF
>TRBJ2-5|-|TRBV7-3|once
TGTGCCAGCAGTTATCGTCCGGGACAAAAAGAGACCCAGTACTTC
CASSYRPGQKETQYF
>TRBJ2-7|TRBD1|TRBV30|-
TGTGCCGGAATAGCCGGGACAGGGGATTCCGAGCAGTACTTC
CAGIAGTGDSEQYF
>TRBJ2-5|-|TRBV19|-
TGTGCCAGTAGTGGCTGGCGGGAAGAGACCCAGTACTTC
CASSGWREETQYF
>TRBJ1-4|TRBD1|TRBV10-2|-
TGCGCCAGCAGTGAGGGACAGGGGAGTTTTGAAAAACTGTTTTTT
CASSEGQGSFEKLFF
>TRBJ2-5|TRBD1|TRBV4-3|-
TGCGCCAGCAGCCCCGGGACAGGACTAAAGAAAGAGACCCAGTACTTC
CASSPGTGLKKETQYF
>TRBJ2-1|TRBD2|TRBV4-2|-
TGTGCCAGCAGCCAAGTAATAGCGGGATCGAACGAGCAGTTCTTC
CASSQVIAGSNEQFF
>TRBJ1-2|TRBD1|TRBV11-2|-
TGTGCCAGCACCATTTCACCGGGACAGGGGCTGAATGGCTACACCTTC
CASTISPGQGLNGYTF
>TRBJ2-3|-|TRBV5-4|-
TGTGCCAGCAGCCCGAGGGGGGGGCGGCTCACAGATACGCAGTATTTT
CASSPRGGRLTDTQYF
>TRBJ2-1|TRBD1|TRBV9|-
TGTGCCAGCAGCGTAGAGTCGGGACAGTTTCGCCGGAAACAGTTCTTC
CASSVESGQFRRKQFF
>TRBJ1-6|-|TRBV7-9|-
TGTGCCAGCAGCTCAAGCATAGACAGTAGCTCCTATAATTCACCCCTCCACTTT
CASSSSIDSSSYNSPLHF
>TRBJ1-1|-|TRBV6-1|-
TGTGCCAGCAGTGACCGGGAGAACACTGAAGCTTTCTTT
CASSDRENTEAFF
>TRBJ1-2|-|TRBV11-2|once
TGTGCCAGCAGCTTGGGACAAGGGGCCCACTATGGCTACACCTTC
CASSLGQGAHYGYTF
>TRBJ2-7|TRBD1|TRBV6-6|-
TGTGCCAGCAACGGCCAGGGGGCTACCTACGAGCAGTACTTC
CASNGQGATYEQYF
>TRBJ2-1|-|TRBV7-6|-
TGTGCCAGCAGCCACCCAGGCTACAATGAGCAGTTCTTC
CASSHPGYNEQFF
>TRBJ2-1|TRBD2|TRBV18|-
TGTGCCAGCTCACCAAGGCGGGAGGGCGGCGTCGACAATGAGCAGTTCTTC
CASSPRREGGVDNEQFF
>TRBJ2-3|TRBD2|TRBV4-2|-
TGTGCCAGCAGCCAAGTGCGGGCCGGGGCTAGCGGGAGGAATACGCAGTATTTT
CASSQVRAGASGRNTQYF
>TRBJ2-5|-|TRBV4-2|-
TGTGCCAGCAGCCAAGCACCAGGGGTGGAGACCCAGTACTTC
CASSQAPGVETQYF
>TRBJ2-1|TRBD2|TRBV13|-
TGTGCCAGCAGCGCGGGAAGAGCAGGGCGGGGGTTGGGGATTGAGCAGTTCTTC
CASSAGRAGRGLGIEQFF
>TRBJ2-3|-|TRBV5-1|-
TGCGCCAGCAGCTTGCAAGACAGACGCACAGATACGCAGTATTTT
CASSLQDRRTDTQYF
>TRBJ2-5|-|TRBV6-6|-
TGTGCCAGCAGTTACTCGGGCGGGACGGGTGAGACCCAGTACTTC
CASSYSGGTGETQYF
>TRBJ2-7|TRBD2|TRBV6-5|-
TGTGCCAGCAGCCCGGGGGGCTCCTACGAGCAGTACTTC
CASSPGGSYEQYF
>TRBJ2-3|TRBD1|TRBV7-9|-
TGTGCCAGCAGCCCGGACAGGGTGATTACAGATACGCAGTATTTT
CASSPDRVITDTQYF
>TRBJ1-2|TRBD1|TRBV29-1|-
TGCAGCGTTGACCAAACGGGACAGGCGGATGGCTACACCTTC
CSVDQTGQADGYTF
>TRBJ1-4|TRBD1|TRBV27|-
TGTGCCAGCAGATATACGGACAGGCTTAATGAAAAACTGTTTTTT
CASRYTDRLNEKLFF
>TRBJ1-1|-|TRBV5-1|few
TGCGCCAGCAGCTTAAGCGCAGACTTGAGTACTGAAGCTTTCTTT
CASSLSADLSTEAFF
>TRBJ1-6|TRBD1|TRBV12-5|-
TGTGCTAGTGGCCCTGACAGGGGAGGACATTCACCCCTCCACTTT
CASGPDRGGHSPLHF
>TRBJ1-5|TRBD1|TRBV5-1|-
TGCGCCAGCAGCTTGGGCGCAGGGGGGTATCAGCCCCAGCATTTT
CASSLGAGGYQPQHF
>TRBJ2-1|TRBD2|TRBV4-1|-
TGCGCCAGCAGCCGAGGACTAGCGGGGGGGCCGGGGAATGAGCAGTTCTTC
CASSRGLAGGPGNEQFF
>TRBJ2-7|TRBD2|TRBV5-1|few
TGCGCCAGCAGCCGTACGACTAGCGGGGTATACGAGCAGTACTTC
CASSRTTSGVYEQYF
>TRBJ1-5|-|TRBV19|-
TGTGCCAGTAAGAGTCCAAATAGCAATCAGCCCCAGCATTTT
CASKSPNSNQPQHF
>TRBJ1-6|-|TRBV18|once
TGTGCCAGCTCACAGGCAGGGGATTATAATTCACCCCTCCACTTT
CASSQAGDYNSPLHF